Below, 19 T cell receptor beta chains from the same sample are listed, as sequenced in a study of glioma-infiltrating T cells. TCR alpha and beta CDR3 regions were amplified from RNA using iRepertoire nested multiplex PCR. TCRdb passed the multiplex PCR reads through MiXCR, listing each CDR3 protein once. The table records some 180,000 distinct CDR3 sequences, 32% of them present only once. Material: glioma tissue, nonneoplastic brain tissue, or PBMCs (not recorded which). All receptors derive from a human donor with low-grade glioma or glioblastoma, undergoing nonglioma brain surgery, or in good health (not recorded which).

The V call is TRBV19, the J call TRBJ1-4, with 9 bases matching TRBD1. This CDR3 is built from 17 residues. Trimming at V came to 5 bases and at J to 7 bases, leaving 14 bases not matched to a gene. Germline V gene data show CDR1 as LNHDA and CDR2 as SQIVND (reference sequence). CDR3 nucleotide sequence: TGTGCCAGTAGTCCGCCCCTGGACAGGGGCTGGGGTGAAAAACTGTTTTTT. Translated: CASSPPLDRGWGEKLFF.

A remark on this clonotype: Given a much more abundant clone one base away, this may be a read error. CDR3 region: CARSLGNSNQPQHF. The CDR3 DNA reads TGTGCCAGAAGTTTAGGTAATAGCAATCAGCCCCAGCATTTT. The chain combines TRBV12-3 or TRBV12-4 with TRBJ1-5, with D unresolved. The CDR3 is 14 residues long.

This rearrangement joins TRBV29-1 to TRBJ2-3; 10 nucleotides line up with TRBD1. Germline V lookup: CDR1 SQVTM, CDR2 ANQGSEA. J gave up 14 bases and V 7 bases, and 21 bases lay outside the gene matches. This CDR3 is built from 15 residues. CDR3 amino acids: CSAGPGTGAVGELYF. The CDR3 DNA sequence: TGCAGCGCCGGACCCGGGACAGGGGCGGTCGGGGAGCTGTATTTT.

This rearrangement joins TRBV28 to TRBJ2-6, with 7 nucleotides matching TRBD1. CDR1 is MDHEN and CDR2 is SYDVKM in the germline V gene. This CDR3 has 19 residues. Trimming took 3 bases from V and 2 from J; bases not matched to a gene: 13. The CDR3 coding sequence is TGTGCCAGCAGTTTCCTTCCGGGACAGAGAGTAACTGGGGCCAACGTCCTGACTTTC. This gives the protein CASSFLPGQRVTGANVLTF.

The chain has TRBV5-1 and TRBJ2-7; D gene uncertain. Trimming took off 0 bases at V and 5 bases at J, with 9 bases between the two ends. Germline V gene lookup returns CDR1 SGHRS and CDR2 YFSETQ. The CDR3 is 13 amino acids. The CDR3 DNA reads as TGCGCCAGCAGCTTGGACAGAAGCAACGAGCAGTACTTC. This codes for CASSLDRSNEQYF.

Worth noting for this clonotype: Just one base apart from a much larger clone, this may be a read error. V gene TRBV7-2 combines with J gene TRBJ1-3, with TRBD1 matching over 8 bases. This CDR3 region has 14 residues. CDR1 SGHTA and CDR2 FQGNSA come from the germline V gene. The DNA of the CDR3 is TGTGCCAGCACCCGACAGGGGACTGGAAACACCATATGTTTT. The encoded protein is CASTRQGTGNTICF.

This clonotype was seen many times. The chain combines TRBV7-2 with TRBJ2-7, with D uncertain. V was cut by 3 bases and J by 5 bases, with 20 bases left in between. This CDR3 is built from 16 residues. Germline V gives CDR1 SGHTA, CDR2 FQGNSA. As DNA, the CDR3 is TGTGCCAGCAGCTTTTCCTGGGCGTTGAGCGTCCACGAGCAGTACTTC. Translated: CASSFSWALSVHEQYF. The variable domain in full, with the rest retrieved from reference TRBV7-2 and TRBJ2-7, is GAGVSQSPSNKVTEKGKDVELRCDPISGHTALYWYRQSLGQGLEFLIYFQGNSAPDKSGLPSDRFSAERTGGSVSTLTIQRTQQEDSAVYLCASSFSWALSVHEQYFGPGTRLTVT.

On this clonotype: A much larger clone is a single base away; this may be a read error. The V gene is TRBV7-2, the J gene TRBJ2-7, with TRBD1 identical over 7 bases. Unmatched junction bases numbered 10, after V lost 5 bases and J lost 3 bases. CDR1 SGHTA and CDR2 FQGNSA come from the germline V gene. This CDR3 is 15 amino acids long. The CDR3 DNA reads TGTGCCAGCAGCCAGGGGGACCCCGAGGTCTACGAGCAGTACTTC. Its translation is CASSQGDPEVYEQYF.

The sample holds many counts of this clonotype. The CDR3 bases are TGTGCCAGCATGTTTCCGGGCTCGACCAACGTCCTGACTTTC. This sequence encodes CASMFPGSTNVLTF. The rearrangement uses TRBV6-1 and TRBJ2-6; unclear D gene. Germline V gene data show CDR1 as MNHNS and CDR2 as SASEGT. The CDR3 covers 14 residues. V was clipped by 7 bases and J by 8 bases, with 15 bases between them.

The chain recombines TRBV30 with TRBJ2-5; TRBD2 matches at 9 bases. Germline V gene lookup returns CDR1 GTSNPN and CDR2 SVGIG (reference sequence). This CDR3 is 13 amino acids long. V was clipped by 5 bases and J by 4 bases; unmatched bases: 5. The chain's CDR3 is CAWGGLAGETQYF. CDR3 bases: TGTGCCTGGGGGGGACTAGCCGGAGAGACCCAGTACTTC.

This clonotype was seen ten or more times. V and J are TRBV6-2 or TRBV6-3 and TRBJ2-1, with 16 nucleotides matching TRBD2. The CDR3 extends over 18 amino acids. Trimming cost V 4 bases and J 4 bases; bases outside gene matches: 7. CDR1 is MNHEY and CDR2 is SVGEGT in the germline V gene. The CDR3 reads CASSSGTSGRGAYNEQFF. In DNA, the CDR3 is TGTGCCAGCAGTTCCGGGACTAGCGGGAGGGGAGCGTACAATGAGCAGTTCTTC.

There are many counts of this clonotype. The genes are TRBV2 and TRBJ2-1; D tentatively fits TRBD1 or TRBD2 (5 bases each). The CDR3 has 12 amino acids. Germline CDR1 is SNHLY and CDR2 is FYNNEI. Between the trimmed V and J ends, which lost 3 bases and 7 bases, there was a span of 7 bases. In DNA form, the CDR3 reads TGTGCCAGCAGTGAGAGGGGAAATGAGCAGTTCTTC. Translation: CASSERGNEQFF.

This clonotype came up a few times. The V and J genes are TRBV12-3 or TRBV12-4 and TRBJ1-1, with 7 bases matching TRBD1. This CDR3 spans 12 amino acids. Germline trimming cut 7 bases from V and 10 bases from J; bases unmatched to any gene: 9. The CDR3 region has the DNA TGTGCCAGCACAAGGGCAGGGGGTACAGCTTTCTTT. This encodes CASTRAGGTAFF.

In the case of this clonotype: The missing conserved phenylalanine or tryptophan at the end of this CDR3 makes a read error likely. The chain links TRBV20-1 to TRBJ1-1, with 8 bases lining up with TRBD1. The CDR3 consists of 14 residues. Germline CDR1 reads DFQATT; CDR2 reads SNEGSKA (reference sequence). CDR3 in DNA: TGCAGGGTCGGGCAGGGGGCGATGTTCACTGAAGCTTTCTCT. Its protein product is CRVGQGAMFTEAFS.

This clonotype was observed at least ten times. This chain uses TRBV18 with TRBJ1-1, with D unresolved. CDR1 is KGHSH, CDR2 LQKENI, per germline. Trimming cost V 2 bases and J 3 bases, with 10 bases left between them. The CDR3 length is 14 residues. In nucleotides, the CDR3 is TGTGCCAGCTCACCAAGCCGTATTGACACTGAAGCTTTCTTT. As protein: CASSPSRIDTEAFF. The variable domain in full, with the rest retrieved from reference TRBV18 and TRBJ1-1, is NAGVMQNPRHLVRRRGQEARLRCSPMKGHSHVYWYRQLPEEGLKFMVYLQKENIIDESGMPKERFSAEFPKEGPSILRIQQVVRGDSAAYFCASSPSRIDTEAFFGQGTRLTVV.

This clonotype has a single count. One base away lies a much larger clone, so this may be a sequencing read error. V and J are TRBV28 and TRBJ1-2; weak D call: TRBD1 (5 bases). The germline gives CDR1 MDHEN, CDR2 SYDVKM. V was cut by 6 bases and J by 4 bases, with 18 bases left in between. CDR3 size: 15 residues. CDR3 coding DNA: TGTGCCAGCAGCTATTCTAGCCAGGGACGCTATGGCTACACCTTC. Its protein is CASSYSSQGRYGYTF.

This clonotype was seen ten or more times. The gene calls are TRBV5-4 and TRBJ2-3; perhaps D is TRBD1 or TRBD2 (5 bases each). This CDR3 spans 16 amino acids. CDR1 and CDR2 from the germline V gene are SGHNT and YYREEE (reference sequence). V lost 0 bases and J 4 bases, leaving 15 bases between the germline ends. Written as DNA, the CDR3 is TGTGCCAGCAGCTTGGGAGGGGCTAGCTTCGCAGATACGCAGTATTTT. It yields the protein CASSLGGASFADTQYF.

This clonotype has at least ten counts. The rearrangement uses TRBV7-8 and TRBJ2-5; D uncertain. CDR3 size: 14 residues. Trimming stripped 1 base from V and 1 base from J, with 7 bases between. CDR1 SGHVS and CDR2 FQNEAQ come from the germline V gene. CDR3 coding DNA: TGTGCCAGCAGCTTAGGGCATACCCAAGAGACCCAGTACTTC. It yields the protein CASSLGHTQETQYF.

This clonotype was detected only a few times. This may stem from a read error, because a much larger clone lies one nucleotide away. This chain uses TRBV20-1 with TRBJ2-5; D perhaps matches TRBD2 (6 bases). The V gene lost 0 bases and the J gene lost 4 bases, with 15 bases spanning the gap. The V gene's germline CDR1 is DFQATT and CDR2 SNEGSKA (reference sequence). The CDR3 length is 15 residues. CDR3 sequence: CSARDWAGTGETQYF. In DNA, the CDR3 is TGCAGTGCTAGAGATTGGGCAGGGACTGGAGAGACCCAGTACTTC.